This T cell receptor beta chain was obtained from a study of tumor-infiltrating lymphocytes in primary liver carcinoma (dated by TCRdb to between 2016 and 2019). Study-wide context: Of the five patients, three men and two women aged 30 to 69 years, four had hepatocellular carcinoma and one had combined HCC and intrahepatic cholangiocarcinoma. Tumors of the five patients were stage T1-T3 N0M0 with maximum diameters of roughly 4.2 to 11 cm. Roughly 3.5 to 7.13 million productive TCRbeta reads were obtained per sample, and no significant difference in read depth was found between tissue types. The study combined TCRbeta repertoire sequencing, expression microarrays and whole-exome sequencing across five regions of each liver tumor, with adjacent normal tissue and blood. A total of 35 specimens from 5 patients underwent TCRbeta repertoire sequencing, comprising around 25 tumor regions, 5 adjacent noncancerous liver tissues and 5 peripheral blood samples. Agilent mRNA microarray profiling was performed on the approximately 27 tumor region samples to relate TCRbeta repertoire diversity to the local molecular phenotype. High reproducibility was observed for the technical replicate repertoires, with mean shared-clone rates about 0.89 and correlation coefficients above 0.98. General findings and caveats noted by the study authors: Compared with blood, tumors had a significantly larger share of the repertoire taken up by the top 250 clones (p = 0.039). Comparison of CD4+ and CD8+ T cell repertoires was precluded by the use of bulk unsorted samples. Just about 8-25% of top clones turned up in all five regions of a tumor, which suggests spatial heterogeneity among tumor-infiltrating T cells. The study included only five patients, and the authors note findings should be validated in a larger study. Repertoire overlap was higher between tumor regions (mean roughly 36%) than tumor-adjacent (approximately 17%) or tumor-blood (approximately 14%) pairs, consistent with antigen-driven expansion. Because sequencing covered only the TCR beta chain and unpaired alpha chains were not captured, true repertoire diversity is likely underestimated.

Without any cell sorting, total RNA and DNA were co-extracted from roughly 20-30 mg of bulk tissue using the AllPrep DNA/RNA mini kit. Between November 2015 and March 2016, roughly 5 patients in China with histopathologically diagnosed primary liver carcinoma had their tumors surgically resected. Patients had chronic HBV infection and were treatment-naive at sampling. Five spatially separated regions were sampled per tumor: superior, inferior, left-lateral and right-lateral poles, plus the tumor centre. More than 85% viable tumor cells were found by histology in every tumor sample. Pieces of fresh tumor and adjacent tissue were cut in half, with one half kept in RNAlater at -80 degrees C and the other half sent for histology. A constant-region primer and ProtoScript II reverse transcriptase were used to reverse-transcribe TCRbeta-specific cDNA from around 480 ng total RNA. Three nested multiplex PCR rounds, following a slightly modified ARM-PCR procedure, were used to build the TCRbeta libraries. The first two PCR rounds used multiplex TRBV1-TRBV30 forward primers with a Cbeta reverse primer, each for 10 cycles. A final 25-cycle PCR with Deep VentR polymerase added sample barcodes and Illumina adapters. Amplicons of 200-500 bp were gel-purified with a QIAquick gel extraction kit before sequencing. The TCRbeta amplicons were sequenced with 250-bp paired-end reads on an Illumina HiSeq 2500. Per the source publication's procedure: Trimmomatic v0.33 was used to quality-trim the reads, and FLASH v1.2.11 was used to merge paired reads so that full CDR3 sequences could be recovered. MiGEC v1.2.1b assigned V, D and J germline segments to the rearranged TCRbeta sequences. Clonotype statistics and Shannon-Wiener diversity indices were computed with VDJtools v1.0.0. Except for diversity analysis, only each sample's 250 most abundant clonotypes were used in subsequent analyses to reduce sampling bias. The public sequencing data were trimmed at Q25 with fastp and processed into clonotypes with MiXCR by TCRdb, which kept only in-frame beta chains. Rows are unified per CDR3 protein, each entry keeping the most common DNA and genes. The V and J calls here are based on TCRdb, not the publication. A total of more than 95,000 distinct CDR3 sequences appear in this sample, roughly 80% of them only once. The ten largest clonotypes hold more than 15% of the sample.

The CDR3 covers 14 residues, taking in both the cysteine and the phenylalanine. The entry retains the CDR3 DNA only, 42 bases that are in frame from base 1. CDR1 and CDR2 (SQVTM, ANQGSEA) derive from the germline V gene. V is shortened by 4 bases, J by 0 bases, and the region joining them spans 13 bases. A word on this clonotype: Its cognate antigen has yet to be identified. Base qualities were left out, and no much larger clone turns up one base away.

The sample consisted of liver tumor tissue from sampling region 3. Per the publication, the cell subset or site label means: tumor region T3, left-lateral pole. The sequence derives from a middle-aged man with primary liver carcinoma and hepatitis B virus infection. The chain employs TRBV29-1 and TRBJ2-7, with no confidently assigned D gene. In nucleotides, the sequence is TGCAGCGTTGGTAAGGACCCCGACTCCTACGAGCAGTACTTC. This encodes CSVGKDPDSYEQYF.